This is a list of T cell receptor beta chains from one sample in a study of post-analysis software for immune sequencing data. MiXCR, applied by TCRdb to the PCR reads, yields one record per CDR3 protein. The sample shows about 430,000 distinct CDR3 sequences, 30% to 40% of them seen only once. Sequencing input: blood. The origin of the receptors is a girl aged 2-15 years with multiple sclerosis. CDR3s include the opening cysteine and the closing phenylalanine or tryptophan. Fields, in order: J gene, V gene, CDR3 protein.

J gene: TRBJ2-2; V gene: TRBV28; CDR3 protein: CASTLRGTSNTGELFF
J gene: .; V gene: TRBV5-6; CDR3 protein: CASSLDRRRSYEQYF
J gene: TRBJ2-5; V gene: TRBV29-1; CDR3 protein: CSVHRGDQETQYF
J gene: .; V gene: TRBV5-1; CDR3 protein: CASSFTGNEQFF
J gene: TRBJ2-7; V gene: TRBV28; CDR3 protein: CASSLKGYEQYF
J gene: TRBJ2-7; V gene: TRBV14; CDR3 protein: CASSQESRGEQYF
J gene: TRBJ2-7; V gene: TRBV4-1; CDR3 protein: CASSYRDVTYEQYF
J gene: TRBJ2-1; V gene: TRBV7-2; CDR3 protein: CASSPAGTGFEQFF
J gene: TRBJ1-6; V gene: TRBV5-5; CDR3 protein: CASSLGRHNSPLHF
J gene: TRBJ2-1; V gene: TRBV20-1; CDR3 protein: CSASDRAWGYEQFF
J gene: TRBJ1-2; V gene: TRBV20-1; CDR3 protein: CSARPQGVNYGYTF
J gene: TRBJ1-2; V gene: TRBV20-1; CDR3 protein: CSARDGGYYGYTF
J gene: TRBJ2-1; V gene: TRBV7-2; CDR3 protein: CASSQRERGSNEQFF
J gene: TRBJ2-5; V gene: TRBV28; CDR3 protein: CASSLPQGIGETQYF
J gene: TRBJ1-1; V gene: TRBV12-3/TRBV12-4; CDR3 protein: CASRQKRDTANTEAFF
J gene: TRBJ2-3; V gene: TRBV5-1; CDR3 protein: CASSLLPAGTDTQYF
J gene: TRBJ2-3; V gene: TRBV20-1; CDR3 protein: CSARPPDHYTDTQYF
J gene: TRBJ1-2; V gene: TRBV24-1; CDR3 protein: CATSERSLDYGYTF
J gene: TRBJ1-1; V gene: TRBV3-1; CDR3 protein: CASSHRTGRIASTEAFF
J gene: TRBJ2-6; V gene: TRBV6-2/TRBV6-3; CDR3 protein: CASIPQGSGANVLTF
J gene: TRBJ1-2; V gene: TRBV5-5; CDR3 protein: CASSLTGGENGYTF
J gene: TRBJ2-7; V gene: TRBV6-5; CDR3 protein: CASGEQGARSHEQYF
J gene: TRBJ1-2; V gene: TRBV3-1; CDR3 protein: CASSQGWMSYDYTF
J gene: TRBJ1-5; V gene: TRBV20-1; CDR3 protein: CSAREDRGSQPQHF
J gene: TRBJ1-5; V gene: TRBV5-6; CDR3 protein: CASSRNVRGAGQPQHF